The 7 T cell receptor beta chains below were found in one sample sequenced in a study of T cell responses to AZD1222 COVID-19 vaccine. Assay used: immunoSEQ multiplex PCR; TCRdb lists only in-frame clones, some missing. The table records around 120,000 clones, more than 85% of them present only once. The source material was peripheral blood, sampled 28 days after the second AZD1222 dose. These receptors all come from an adult who received the AZD1222 COVID-19 vaccine.

The DNA of the CDR3 is TGTGCCAGCAGCCAGGTGATCGGGGAGCTGTTTTTT. Translation gives CASSQVIGELFF. The rearrangement links TRBV7-9 to TRBJ2-2; D gene ambiguous. Trimming cost V 5 bases and J 7 bases, with 8 bases left between them. The length of the CDR3 is 12 residues. The germline gives CDR1 SEHNR, CDR2 FQNEAQ (reference sequence).

The rearrangement joins TRBV9 to TRBJ2-4; D not resolved. V was shortened by 0 bases and J by 1 base, with 11 bases between the two germline ends. The CDR3 contains 16 residues. Germline assignment: CDR1 SGDLS and CDR2 YYNGEE. This CDR3 is CASSVVLGLAKNIQYF. CDR3 sequence (DNA): TGTGCCAGCAGCGTAGTTCTAGGGCTGGCCAAAAACATTCAGTACTTC.

V gene TRBV2 combines with J gene TRBJ1-2; possibly TRBD1 for D (5 bases). This CDR3 has 15 amino acids. The V end was cut by 1 base, the J end by 8 bases, with 17 bases between. CDR1 and CDR2 (germline): SNHLY, FYNNEI. CDR3 in amino acids: CASSEDGRQGTGYTF. For the CDR3, the DNA is TGTGCCAGCAGTGAAGATGGGAGGCAGGGAACGGGCTACACCTTC.

About this clone itself: Other DNA sequences in the same sample also yield this CDR3. The chain links TRBV9 to TRBJ2-7; 9 bases are a match to TRBD1. Germline values: CDR1 SGDLS, CDR2 YYNGEE. V lost 2 bases, J lost 2 bases, and 2 bases stayed unmatched. The CDR3 runs to 14 residues. CDR3: CASSVGQGTYEQYF. In DNA, the CDR3 is TGTGCCAGCAGCGTGGGACAGGGAACCTACGAGCAGTACTTC. The complete variable domain, with remaining parts taken from reference TRBV9 and TRBJ2-7, reads DSGVTQTPKHLITATGQRVTLRCSPRSGDLSVYWYQQSLDQGLQFLIQYYNGEERAKGNILERFSAQQFPDLHSELNLSSLELGDSALYFCASSVGQGTYEQYFGPGTRLTVT.

The genes are TRBV24-1 and TRBJ2-5; D uncertain. This CDR3 spans 17 amino acids. Looked up from germline, CDR1 is KGHDR and CDR2 is SFDVKD. Between the trimmed V and J ends, which lost 0 bases and 0 bases, there was a span of 13 bases. The CDR3 here is CATSDLVLDPYQETQYF. CDR3 nucleotides: TGTGCCACCAGTGATTTGGTTTTGGACCCGTACCAAGAGACCCAGTACTTC.

The V call is TRBV6-2 or TRBV6-3, the J call TRBJ2-6; D is undetermined. The CDR3 totals 15 residues. Per the germline V gene, CDR1 is MNHEY and CDR2 is SVGEGT. The germline V and J ends were trimmed by 6 bases and 4 bases, with 13 bases remaining between them. The CDR3 spells CASSPWDSGANVLTF. The CDR3 DNA sequence: TGTGCCAGCAGCCCCTGGGATTCCGGGGCCAACGTCCTGACTTTC.

This clone has a handful of counts. The chain recombines TRBV19 with TRBJ2-7, with D perhaps matching TRBD1 or TRBD2 (6 bases each). Germline V gene lookup returns CDR1 LNHDA and CDR2 SQIVND (reference sequence). This CDR3 comprises 13 residues. V was cut by 4 bases and J by 3 bases, with 10 bases left in between. The CDR3 coding sequence is TGTGCCAGTAGTAACGAGGGGGGCTACGAGCAGTACTTC. Encoded protein: CASSNEGGYEQYF.